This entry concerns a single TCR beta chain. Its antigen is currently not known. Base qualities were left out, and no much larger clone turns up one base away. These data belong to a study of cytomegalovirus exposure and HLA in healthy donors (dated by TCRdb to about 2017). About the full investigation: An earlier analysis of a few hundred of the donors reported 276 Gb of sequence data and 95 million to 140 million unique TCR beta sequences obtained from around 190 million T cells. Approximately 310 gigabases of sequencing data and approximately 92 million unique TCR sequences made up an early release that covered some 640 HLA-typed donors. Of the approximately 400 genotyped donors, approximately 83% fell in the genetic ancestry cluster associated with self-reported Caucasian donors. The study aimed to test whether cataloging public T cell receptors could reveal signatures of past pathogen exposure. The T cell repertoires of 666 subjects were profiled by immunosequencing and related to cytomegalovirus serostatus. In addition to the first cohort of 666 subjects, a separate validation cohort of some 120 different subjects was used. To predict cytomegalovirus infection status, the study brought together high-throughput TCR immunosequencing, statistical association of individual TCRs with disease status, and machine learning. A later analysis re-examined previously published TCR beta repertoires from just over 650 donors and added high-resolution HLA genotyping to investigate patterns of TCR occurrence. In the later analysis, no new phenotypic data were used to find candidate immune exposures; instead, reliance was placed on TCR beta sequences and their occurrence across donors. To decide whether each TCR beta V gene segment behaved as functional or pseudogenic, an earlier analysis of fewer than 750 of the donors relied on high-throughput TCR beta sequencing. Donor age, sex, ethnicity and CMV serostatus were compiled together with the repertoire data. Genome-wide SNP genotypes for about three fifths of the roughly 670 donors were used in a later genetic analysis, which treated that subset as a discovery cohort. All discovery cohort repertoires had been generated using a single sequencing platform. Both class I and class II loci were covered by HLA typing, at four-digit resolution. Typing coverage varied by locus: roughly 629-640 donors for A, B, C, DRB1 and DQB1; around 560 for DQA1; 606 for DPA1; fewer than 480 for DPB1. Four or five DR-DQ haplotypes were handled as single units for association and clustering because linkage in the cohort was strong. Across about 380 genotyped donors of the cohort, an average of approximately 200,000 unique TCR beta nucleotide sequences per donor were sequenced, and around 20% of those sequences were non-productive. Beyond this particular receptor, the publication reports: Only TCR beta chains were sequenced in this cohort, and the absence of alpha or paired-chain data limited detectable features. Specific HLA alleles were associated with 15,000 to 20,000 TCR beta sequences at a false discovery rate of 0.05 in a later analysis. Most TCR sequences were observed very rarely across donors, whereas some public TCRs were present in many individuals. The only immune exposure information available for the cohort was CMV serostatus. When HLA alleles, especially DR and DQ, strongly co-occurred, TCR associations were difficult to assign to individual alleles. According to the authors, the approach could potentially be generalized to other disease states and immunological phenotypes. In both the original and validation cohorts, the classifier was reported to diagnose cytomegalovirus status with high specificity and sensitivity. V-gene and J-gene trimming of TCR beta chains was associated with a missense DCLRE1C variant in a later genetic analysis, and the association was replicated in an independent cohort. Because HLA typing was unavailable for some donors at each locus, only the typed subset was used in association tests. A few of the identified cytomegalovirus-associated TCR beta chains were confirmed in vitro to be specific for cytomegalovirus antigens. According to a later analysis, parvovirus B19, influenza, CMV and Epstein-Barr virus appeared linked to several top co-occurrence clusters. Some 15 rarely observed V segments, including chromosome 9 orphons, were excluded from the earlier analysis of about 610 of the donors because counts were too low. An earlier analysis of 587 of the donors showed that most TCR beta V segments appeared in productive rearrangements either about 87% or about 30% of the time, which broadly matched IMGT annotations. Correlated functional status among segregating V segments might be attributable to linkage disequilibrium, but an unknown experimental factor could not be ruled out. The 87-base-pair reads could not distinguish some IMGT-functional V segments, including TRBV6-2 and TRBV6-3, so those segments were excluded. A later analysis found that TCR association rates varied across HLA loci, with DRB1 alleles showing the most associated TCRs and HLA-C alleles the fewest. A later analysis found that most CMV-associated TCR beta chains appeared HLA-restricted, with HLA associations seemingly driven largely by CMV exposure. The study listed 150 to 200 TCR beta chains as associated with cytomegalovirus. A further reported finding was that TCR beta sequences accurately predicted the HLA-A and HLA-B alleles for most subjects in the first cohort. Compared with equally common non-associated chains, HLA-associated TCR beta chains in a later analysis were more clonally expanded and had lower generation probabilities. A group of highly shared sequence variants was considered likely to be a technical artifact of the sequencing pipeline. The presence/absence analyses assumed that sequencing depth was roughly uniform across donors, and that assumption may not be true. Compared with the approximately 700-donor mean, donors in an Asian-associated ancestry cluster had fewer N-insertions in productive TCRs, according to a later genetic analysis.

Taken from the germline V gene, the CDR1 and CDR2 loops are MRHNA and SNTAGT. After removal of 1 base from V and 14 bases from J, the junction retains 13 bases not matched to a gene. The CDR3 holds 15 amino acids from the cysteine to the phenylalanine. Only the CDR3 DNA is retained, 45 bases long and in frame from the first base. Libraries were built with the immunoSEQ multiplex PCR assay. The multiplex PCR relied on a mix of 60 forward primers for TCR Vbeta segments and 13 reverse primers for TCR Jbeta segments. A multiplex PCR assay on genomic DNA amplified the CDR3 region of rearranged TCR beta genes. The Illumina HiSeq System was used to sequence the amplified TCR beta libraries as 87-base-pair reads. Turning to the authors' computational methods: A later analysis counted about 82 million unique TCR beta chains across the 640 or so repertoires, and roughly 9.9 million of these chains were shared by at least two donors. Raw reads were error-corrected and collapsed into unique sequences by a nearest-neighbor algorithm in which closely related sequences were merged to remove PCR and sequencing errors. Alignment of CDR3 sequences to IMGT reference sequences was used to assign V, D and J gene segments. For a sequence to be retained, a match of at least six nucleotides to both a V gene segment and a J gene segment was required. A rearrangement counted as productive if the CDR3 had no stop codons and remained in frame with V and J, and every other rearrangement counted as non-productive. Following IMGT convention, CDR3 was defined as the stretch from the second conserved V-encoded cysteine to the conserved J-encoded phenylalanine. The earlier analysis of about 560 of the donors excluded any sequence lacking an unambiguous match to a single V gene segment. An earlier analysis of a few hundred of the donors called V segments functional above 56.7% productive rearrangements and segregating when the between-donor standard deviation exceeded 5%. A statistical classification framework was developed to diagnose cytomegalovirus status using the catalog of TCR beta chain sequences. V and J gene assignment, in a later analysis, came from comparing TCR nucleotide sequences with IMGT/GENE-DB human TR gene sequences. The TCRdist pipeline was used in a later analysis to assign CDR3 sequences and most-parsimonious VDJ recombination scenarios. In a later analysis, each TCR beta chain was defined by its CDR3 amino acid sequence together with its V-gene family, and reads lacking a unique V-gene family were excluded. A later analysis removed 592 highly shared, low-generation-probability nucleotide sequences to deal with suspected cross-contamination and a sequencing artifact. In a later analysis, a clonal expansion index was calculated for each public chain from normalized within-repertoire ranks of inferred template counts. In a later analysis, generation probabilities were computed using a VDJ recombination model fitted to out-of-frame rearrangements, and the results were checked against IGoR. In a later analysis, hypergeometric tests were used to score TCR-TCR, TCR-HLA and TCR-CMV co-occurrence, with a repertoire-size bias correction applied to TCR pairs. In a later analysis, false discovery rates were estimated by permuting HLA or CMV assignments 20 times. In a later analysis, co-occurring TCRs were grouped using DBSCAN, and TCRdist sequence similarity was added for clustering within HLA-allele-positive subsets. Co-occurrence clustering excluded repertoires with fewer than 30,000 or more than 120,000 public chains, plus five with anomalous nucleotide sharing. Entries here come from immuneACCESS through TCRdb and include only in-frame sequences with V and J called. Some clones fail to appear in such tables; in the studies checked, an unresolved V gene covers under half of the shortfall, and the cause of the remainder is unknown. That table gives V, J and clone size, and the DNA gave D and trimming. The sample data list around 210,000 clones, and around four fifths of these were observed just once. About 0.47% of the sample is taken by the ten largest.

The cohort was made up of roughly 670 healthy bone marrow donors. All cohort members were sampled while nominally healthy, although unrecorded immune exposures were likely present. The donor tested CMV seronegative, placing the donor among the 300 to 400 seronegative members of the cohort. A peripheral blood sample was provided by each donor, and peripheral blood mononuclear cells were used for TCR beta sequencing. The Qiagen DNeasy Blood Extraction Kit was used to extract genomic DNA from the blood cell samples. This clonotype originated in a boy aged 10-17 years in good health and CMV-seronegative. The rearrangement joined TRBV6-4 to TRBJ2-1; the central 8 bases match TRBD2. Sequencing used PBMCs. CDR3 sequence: CASSDWRGASEEKFF. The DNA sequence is TGTGCCAGCAGTGACTGGCGGGGGGCGTCCGAGGAGAAGTTCTTC.